This T cell receptor beta chain comes out of a study of Ad26.COV2.S vaccination and SARS-CoV-2 variants. Overall study context: Once or twice, 56 days apart, Ad26.COV2.S was delivered intramuscularly.

Assay: immunoSEQ multiplex PCR; the TCRdb copy retains only in-frame clones and omits some. The sample has over 450,000 clones, about 89% seen once. A note on this clone: The antigen is unknown.

Study-wide findings and caveats: Participants given vaccine showed non-spike TCR breadth similar to that of placebo recipients.

Stated treatment: approximately 18 received Ad26.COV2.S at low or high dose, single or two shots; about 5 received placebo; per-sample allocation not given. Samples came from day 63 after the first vaccine or placebo injection. In Boston, the donor was an adult between 18-55 years of age. What was given as vaccine was an Ad26 vector encoding Wuhan-strain SARS-CoV-2 spike. Sequencing used peripheral blood, obtained in a trial of Ad26.COV2.S vaccine versus placebo. The sequence was collected from a person aged 18-60 years who received the Ad26.COV2.S COVID-19 vaccine or a placebo.

The CDR3 region is CASSLVVINQETQYF. DNA of the CDR3: TGTGCCAGCAGCTTAGTTGTTATTAATCAAGAGACCCAGTACTTC. The chain recombines TRBV7-2 with TRBJ2-5; D is ambiguous. Trimming stripped 1 base from V and 2 bases from J, with 11 bases between. CDR1 SGHTA and CDR2 FQGNSA come from the germline V gene. CDR3 length equals 15 residues.